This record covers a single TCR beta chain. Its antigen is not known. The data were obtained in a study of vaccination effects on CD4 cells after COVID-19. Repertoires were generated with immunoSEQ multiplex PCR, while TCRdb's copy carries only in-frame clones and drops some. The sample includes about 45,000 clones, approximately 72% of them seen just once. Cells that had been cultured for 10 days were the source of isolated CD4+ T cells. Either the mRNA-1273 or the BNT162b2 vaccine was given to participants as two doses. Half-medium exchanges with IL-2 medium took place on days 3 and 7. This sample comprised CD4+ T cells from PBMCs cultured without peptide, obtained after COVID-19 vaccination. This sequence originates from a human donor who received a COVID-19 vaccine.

CDR3 sequence reads: CASSLDSPFSGNTIYF. DNA for the CDR3: TGTGCCAGCAGCTTAGATTCGCCGTTCTCTGGAAACACCATATATTTT. This sequence joins TRBV7-2 and TRBJ1-3; D is ambiguous. The CDR3 totals 16 residues. Trimming took off 1 base at V and 0 bases at J, with 10 bases between the two ends. Germline-derived CDR1 and CDR2 are SGHTA and FQGNSA.